The T cell receptor beta chain under discussion was sequenced for a study of blood T cells in healthy people across ages. Points from the study as a whole: It was not known whether donors were CMV positive (a possible confounder of expanded clonotype changes).

The authors drew 8.5 to 10 milliliters of peripheral blood from each donor. Between the trimmed V and J ends, which lost 1 base and 6 bases, there was a span of 4 bases. The germline V gene has CDR1 SGHAT and CDR2 FQNNGV. The length of the CDR3 is 11 residues. About this clonotype itself: The target antigen is unknown.

With a J-beta primer mix and a sample-barcoded 5' primer, a second PCR ran about 7 to 12 cycles. TCRdb passed the 5' RACE reads through MiXCR, listing each CDR3 protein once. The sample carries about 1 million distinct CDR3 sequences, over 35% recorded once. The sequencing input was blood. V is TRBV11-2 and J is TRBJ2-7; D is ambiguous. This clonotype was obtained from a woman aged 55-70 years in good health. DNA for the CDR3: TGTGCCAGCAGCTTAGCGGCCGAGCAGTACTTC. Amino acids: CASSLAAEQYF.